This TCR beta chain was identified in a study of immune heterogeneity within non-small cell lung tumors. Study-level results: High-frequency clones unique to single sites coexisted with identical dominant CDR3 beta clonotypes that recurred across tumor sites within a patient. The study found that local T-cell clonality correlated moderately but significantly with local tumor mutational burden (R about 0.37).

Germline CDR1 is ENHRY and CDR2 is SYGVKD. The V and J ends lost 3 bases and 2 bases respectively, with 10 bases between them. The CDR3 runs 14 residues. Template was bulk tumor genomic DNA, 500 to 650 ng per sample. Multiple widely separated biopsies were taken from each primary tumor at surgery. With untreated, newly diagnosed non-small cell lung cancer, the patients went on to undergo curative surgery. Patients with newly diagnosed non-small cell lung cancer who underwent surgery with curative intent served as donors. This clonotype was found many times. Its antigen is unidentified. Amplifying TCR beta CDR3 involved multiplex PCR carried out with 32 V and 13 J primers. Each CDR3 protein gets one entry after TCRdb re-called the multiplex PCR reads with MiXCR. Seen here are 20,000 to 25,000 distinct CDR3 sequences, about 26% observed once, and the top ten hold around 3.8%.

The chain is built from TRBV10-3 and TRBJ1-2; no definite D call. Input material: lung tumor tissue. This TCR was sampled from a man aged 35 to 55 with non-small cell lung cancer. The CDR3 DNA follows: TGTGCCATCAGTGATTTCGACGGGAACTATGGCTACACCTTC. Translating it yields CAISDFDGNYGYTF.